Shown below are 14 T cell receptor beta chains from a single sample sequenced in a study of cytomegalovirus exposure and HLA in healthy donors. It was with 60 Vbeta and 13 Jbeta primers that the PCR ran. Some clones are missing from TCRdb's copy, which holds only in-frame ones; the method was immunoSEQ multiplex PCR. The data contain roughly 110,000 clones, approximately 83% of them singletons. The sample consisted of PBMCs. These receptors were taken from a woman between 18 and 29 years old in good health and CMV-seronegative.

DNA for the CDR3: TGTGCCAGCAGCTGGGAGGGCTTAGAGACCCAGTACTTC. Translation: CASSWEGLETQYF. The rearrangement links TRBV11-3 to TRBJ2-5, with TRBD2 matching 7 bases. Germline CDR1 SGHNT, CDR2 YENEEA. The ends lost 4 bases at V and 4 bases at J; junction bases unmatched: 3. The CDR3 consists of 13 residues.

This clone was detected many times. J is TRBJ2-1 and V is TRBV10-2; D possibly corresponds to TRBD1 (5 bases). The V and J ends lost 7 bases and 4 bases respectively, with 11 bases between them. CDR1 and CDR2 from the germline V gene are WSHSY and SAAADI. This CDR3 contains 13 residues. The chain's CDR3 is CASKETDYNEQFF. In DNA, the CDR3 is TGCGCCAGCAAGGAGACAGATTACAATGAGCAGTTCTTC.

The chain joins TRBV5-4 to TRBJ2-5; 13 bases line up with TRBD2. Germline V gene data show CDR1 as SGHNT and CDR2 as YYREEE (reference sequence). V lost 4 bases and J lost 6; bases outside the gene matches: 12. This CDR3 is 17 amino acids long. CDR3 region: CASSGELAGGGGKTQYF. DNA of the CDR3: TGTGCCAGCAGCGGCGAACTAGCGGGAGGGGGGGGAAAGACCCAGTACTTC.

The V call is TRBV4-3, the J call TRBJ2-3; D perhaps matches TRBD2 (5 bases). Trimming pared 3 bases from V and 8 bases from J, leaving 15 bases between. Germline V gene data show CDR1 as LGHNA and CDR2 as YSLEER. CDR3 length: 14 residues. The CDR3 coding sequence is TGCGCCAGCAGCCAGATCGTTTTCGCGGGTACGCAGTATTTT. Its protein product is CASSQIVFAGTQYF.

The chain combines TRBV15 with TRBJ1-1; D is uncertain. Per the germline V gene, CDR1 is LNHNV and CDR2 is YYDKDF (reference sequence). This CDR3 region has 13 residues. V lost 0 bases, J lost 6 bases, and 8 bases lay in between. CDR3 protein: CATSRDTGAEAFF. In DNA form, the CDR3 reads TGTGCCACCAGCAGAGATACGGGTGCTGAAGCTTTCTTT.

This clone was detected only once. The rearrangement links TRBV6-5 to TRBJ1-1; tentatively, D is TRBD1 (5 bases). Germline-derived CDR1 and CDR2 are MNHEY and SVGAGI. Trimming stripped 0 bases from V and 3 bases from J, with 8 bases between. This CDR3 spans 14 amino acids. The CDR3 sequence: CASSYSTGDTEAFF. DNA for the CDR3: TGTGCCAGCAGTTACTCGACGGGGGACACTGAAGCTTTCTTT.

The chain is built from TRBV29-1 and TRBJ2-7; 12 bases align to TRBD2. Germline CDR1 is SQVTM and CDR2 is ANQGSEA. After removal of 3 bases from V and 10 bases from J, the junction contained 4 bases not matched to a gene. The CDR3 runs 12 residues. The CDR3 bases are TGCAGCGTTGAGGTGACTAGCGGGGGCCAGTACTTC. Translating gives CSVEVTSGGQYF.

This chain links TRBV5-1 with TRBJ2-1, with 7 positions matching TRBD2. V shed 7 bases, J shed 4 bases, and the junction held 14 bases outside the gene matches. Germline V gives CDR1 SGHRS, CDR2 YFSETQ. The CDR3 is 16 residues long. The CDR3 reads CASAQNAGTMYNEQFF. DNA of the CDR3: TGCGCCAGCGCCCAGAACGCCGGGACTATGTACAATGAGCAGTTCTTC.

This chain uses TRBV11-2 with TRBJ1-2; D gene ambiguous. V was pared by 0 bases and J by 10 bases, with 9 bases between. This CDR3 has 12 amino acids. CDR1 is SGHAT and CDR2 is FQNNGV in the germline V gene. CDR3 sequence (DNA): TGTGCCAGCAGCTTAGAGAGAATAGACTACACCTTC. Its protein is CASSLERIDYTF.

The chain combines TRBV29-1 with TRBJ1-2; D is unclear. Germline V CDR1 and CDR2: SQVTM, ANQGSEA. Trimming took off 6 bases at V and 11 bases at J, with 22 bases between the two ends. CDR3 length equals 13 residues. The CDR3 sequence is CSVYLPGSKTYTF. For the CDR3, the DNA is TGCAGCGTCTACTTACCGGGAAGTAAGACATACACCTTC. Together with reference TRBV29-1 and TRBJ1-2, the CDR3 gives the full variable domain: SAVISQKPSRDICQRGTSLTIQCQVDSQVTMMFWYRQQPGQSLTLIATANQGSEATYESGFVIDKFPISRPNLTFSTLTVSNMSPEDSSIYLCSVYLPGSKTYTFGSGTRLTVV.

The chain combines TRBV28 with TRBJ1-2, with TRBD1 as a possible D gene (5 bases). V was trimmed by 3 bases and J by 2 bases, leaving 7 bases between them. This CDR3 comprises 13 residues. Germline V lookup: CDR1 MDHEN, CDR2 SYDVKM. CDR3 amino acids: CASSLKGNYGYTF. CDR3 DNA: TGTGCCAGCAGTTTGAAGGGGAACTATGGCTACACCTTC.

Only one count was recorded for this clone. The chain carries TRBV5-1 and TRBJ1-5, with a possible D match to TRBD1 (5 bases). V lost 0 bases, J lost 11 bases, and 12 bases lay in between. Germline loops: CDR1 SGHRS, CDR2 YFSETQ. CDR3 length: 13 amino acids. CDR3 bases: TGCGCCAGCAGCTTGGGGGGGGACGGGGCCCAGCATTTT. Translating gives CASSLGGDGAQHF. The whole variable domain, remainder taken from reference TRBV5-1 and TRBJ1-5, is KAGVTQTPRYLIKTRGQQVTLSCSPISGHRSVSWYQQTPGQGLQFLFEYFSETQRNKGNFPGRFSGRQFSNSRSEMNVSTLELGDSALYLCASSLGGDGAQHFGDGTRLSIL.

In its sample, this clone was seen a few times. The J gene is TRBJ1-3, the V gene TRBV6-5, with D possibly matching TRBD1 (6 bases). The length of the CDR3 is 15 residues. Trimming shortened V by 6 bases and J by 0 bases, and 12 bases separated the two germline ends. The V gene's germline CDR1 is MNHEY and CDR2 SVGAGI. In nucleotides, the CDR3 is TGTGCCAGCAGGGCTGACAGGAGCTCTGGAAACACCATATATTTT. Its protein product is CASRADRSSGNTIYF.

This chain links TRBV7-2 with TRBJ1-1; D is possibly TRBD1 (6 bases). The CDR3 extends over 15 amino acids. V was clipped by 5 bases and J by 4 bases, with 17 bases between them. In germline, CDR1 is SGHTA, CDR2 FQGNSA. CDR3 nucleotides: TGTGCCAGCAGCCTCTCTCGGGCAGGGGCCACTGAAGCTTTCTTT. It yields the protein CASSLSRAGATEAFF.